The next 7 T cell receptor beta chains were all read from a single sample in a study of OX40 agonist ivuxolimab in advanced cancers. The table came from immunoSEQ multiplex PCR; TCRdb's copy has only in-frame clones and leaves some out. Of about 62,000 clones in the sample, approximately 79% are singletons; the top ten hold under 13%. This sample comprised CD4+ or CD8+ T cells sorted from blood, obtained in a trial of the OX40 agonist ivuxolimab. Receptors originate from an adult with an advanced solid tumor such as melanoma, head and neck, liver or kidney cancer.

The chain uses TRBV9 and TRBJ2-1, with 10 bases identical to TRBD2. Per the germline V gene, CDR1 is SGDLS and CDR2 is YYNGEE. The ends lost 4 bases at V and 4 bases at J; junction bases unmatched: 5. The CDR3 loop spans 15 amino acids. CDR3 residues: CASSSSGRAYNEQFF. The CDR3 DNA reads as TGTGCCAGCAGCTCCAGCGGGAGGGCGTACAATGAGCAGTTCTTC. The whole variable domain, remainder taken from reference TRBV9 and TRBJ2-1, is DSGVTQTPKHLITATGQRVTLRCSPRSGDLSVYWYQQSLDQGLQFLIQYYNGEERAKGNILERFSAQQFPDLHSELNLSSLELGDSALYFCASSSSGRAYNEQFFGPGTRLTVL.

The chain recombines TRBV9 with TRBJ2-3; D is uncertain. Trimming pared 4 bases from V and 1 base from J, leaving 13 bases between. In germline, CDR1 is SGDLS, CDR2 YYNGEE. The CDR3 totals 15 residues. In nucleotides, the CDR3 is TGTGCCAGCAGCCCCGTCATAGGTGGCACAGATACGCAGTATTTT. It codes for CASSPVIGGTDTQYF.

The V gene is TRBV7-8, the J gene TRBJ2-5, with D possibly matching TRBD1 (5 bases). Deletions cut 0 bases from V and 5 bases from J, with 13 bases between. The germline CDR1 and CDR2 sequences are SGHVS and FQNEAQ. This CDR3 spans 15 amino acids. CDR3 protein: CASSLANSRVETQYF. Written as DNA, the CDR3 is TGTGCCAGCAGCTTAGCGAATTCCAGGGTGGAGACCCAGTACTTC.

The chain has TRBV6-5 and TRBJ2-3; possibly TRBD1 for D (6 bases). The V gene lost 4 bases and the J gene lost 3 bases, with 14 bases spanning the gap. The germline gives CDR1 MNHEY, CDR2 SVGAGI. CDR3 length: 15 residues. The CDR3 loop is CASSFQGIGTDTQYF. Written as DNA, the CDR3 is TGTGCCAGCAGTTTCCAGGGGATTGGGACAGATACGCAGTATTTT.

The chain joins TRBV11-2 to TRBJ2-2; the D is unclear. Germline V gene sequence: CDR1 SGHAT, CDR2 FQNNGV. V was shortened by 5 bases and J by 0 bases, with 10 bases between the two germline ends. This CDR3 comprises 15 residues. DNA for the CDR3: TGTGCCAGCAGCCCCTGGACCGCGAACACCGGGGAGCTGTTTTTT. Its protein product is CASSPWTANTGELFF.

The chain is built from TRBV18 and TRBJ2-2, with 11 bases matching TRBD1. The trim removed 5 bases at V and 4 bases at J, leaving 6 bases unmatched. CDR1 is KGHSH, CDR2 LQKENI, per germline. The CDR3 totals 16 residues. The CDR3 region has the DNA TGTGCCAGCTCAACTCCGGGACAGGGGGTCACCGGGGAGCTGTTTTTT. It codes for CASSTPGQGVTGELFF.

The chain recombines TRBV18 with TRBJ2-1; 13 nucleotides agree with TRBD2. Per germline, CDR1 KGHSH and CDR2 LQKENI. Unmatched junction bases numbered 4, after V lost 6 bases and J lost 5 bases. This CDR3 has 15 residues. The CDR3 DNA follows: TGTGCCAGCTCGAAGACTAGCGGGGGGAACAATGAGCAGTTCTTC. The encoded protein is CASSKTSGGNNEQFF.